Included here is one T cell receptor beta chain sequence, with context. Antigen unknown. CDR1 is LGHNA, CDR2 YNFKEQ, per germline. CDR3 length equals 14 residues. The method, 5' RACE with UMI labels, was used to prepare the TRB cDNA libraries. TCRdb re-called the 5' RACE reads; every CDR3 protein appears as one record, without DNA. The table lists about 51,000 distinct CDR3 sequences. The data belong to a study of CXCR3-negative and CXCR3-positive naive CD8 T cells. Study findings and constraints: Relative to CXCR3-negative naive cells, CXCR3-positive naive cells had more hydrophobic TRB CDR3s.

The sequencing input was naive CXCR3+ CD8+ T cells from blood. Documented subset: CD45RO-CCR7+CD27+CD95- naive CD8+ T cells expressing CXCR3 (TNR3+). The TCR sequence derives from a human donor in good health. Some clones in this sample may be carry-over from other donors' samples. The chain links TRBV4-2 to TRBJ1-2; there is no DNA to check the TCRdb D call of TRBD1. This CDR3 reads CASSQGLAGDGYTF.